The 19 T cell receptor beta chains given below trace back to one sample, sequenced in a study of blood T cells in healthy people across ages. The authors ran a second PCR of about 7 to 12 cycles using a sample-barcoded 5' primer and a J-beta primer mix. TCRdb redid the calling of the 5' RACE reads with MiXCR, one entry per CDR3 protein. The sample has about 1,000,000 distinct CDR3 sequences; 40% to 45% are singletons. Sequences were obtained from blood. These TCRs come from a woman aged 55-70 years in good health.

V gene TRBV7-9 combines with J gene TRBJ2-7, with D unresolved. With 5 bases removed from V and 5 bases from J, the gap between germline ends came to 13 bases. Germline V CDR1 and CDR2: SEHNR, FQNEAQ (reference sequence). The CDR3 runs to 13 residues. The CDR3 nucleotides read TGTGCCAGCAGCCACCCCTTTGGGGACGAGCAGTACTTC. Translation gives CASSHPFGDEQYF.

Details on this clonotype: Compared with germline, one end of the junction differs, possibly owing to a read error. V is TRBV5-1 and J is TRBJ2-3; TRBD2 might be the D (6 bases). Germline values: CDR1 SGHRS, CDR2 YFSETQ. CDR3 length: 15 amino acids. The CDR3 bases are TGTGCCAGCAGCTTAGCCGGGACTAGCACAGATACGCAGTATTTT. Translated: CASSLAGTSTDTQYF.

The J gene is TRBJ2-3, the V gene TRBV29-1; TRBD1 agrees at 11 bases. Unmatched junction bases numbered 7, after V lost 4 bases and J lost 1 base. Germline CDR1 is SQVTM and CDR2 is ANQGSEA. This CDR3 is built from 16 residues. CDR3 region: CSVGSDRGLGTDTQYF. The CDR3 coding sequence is TGCAGCGTTGGCTCGGACAGGGGGCTAGGCACAGATACGCAGTATTTT.

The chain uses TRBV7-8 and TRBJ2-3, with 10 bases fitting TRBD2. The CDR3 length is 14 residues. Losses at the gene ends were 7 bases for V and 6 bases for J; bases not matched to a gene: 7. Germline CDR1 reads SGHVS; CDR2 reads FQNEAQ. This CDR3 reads CASTRVAGGDTQYF. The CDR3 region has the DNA TGTGCCAGCACCCGGGTAGCGGGAGGTGATACGCAGTATTTT.

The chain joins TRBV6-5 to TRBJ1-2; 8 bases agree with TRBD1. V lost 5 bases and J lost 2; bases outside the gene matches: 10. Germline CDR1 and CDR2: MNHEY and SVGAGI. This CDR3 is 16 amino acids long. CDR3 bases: TGTGCCAGCAGTCTGAATCCGGGACAGGTGAACTATGGCTACACCTTC. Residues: CASSLNPGQVNYGYTF.

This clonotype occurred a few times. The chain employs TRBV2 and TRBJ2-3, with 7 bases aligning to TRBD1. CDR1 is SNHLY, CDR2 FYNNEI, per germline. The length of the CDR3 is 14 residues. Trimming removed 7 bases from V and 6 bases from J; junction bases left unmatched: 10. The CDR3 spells CASTGQAPRDTQYF. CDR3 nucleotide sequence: TGTGCCAGCACTGGACAGGCCCCCCGGGATACGCAGTATTTT. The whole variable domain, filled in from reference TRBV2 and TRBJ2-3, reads EPEVTQTPSHQVTQMGQEVILRCVPISNHLYFYWYRQILGQKVEFLVSFYNNEISEKSEIFDDQFSVERPDGSNFTLKIRSTKLEDSAMYFCASTGQAPRDTQYFGPGTRLTVL.

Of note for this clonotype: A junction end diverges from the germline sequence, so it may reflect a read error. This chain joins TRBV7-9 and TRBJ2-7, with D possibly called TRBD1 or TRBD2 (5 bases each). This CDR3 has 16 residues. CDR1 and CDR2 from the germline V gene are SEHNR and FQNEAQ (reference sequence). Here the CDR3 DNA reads TGTGTCAGCAGCTTTCCCCGGGACCGGCCTCCCTACGAGCAGTACTTC. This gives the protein CVSSFPRDRPPYEQYF. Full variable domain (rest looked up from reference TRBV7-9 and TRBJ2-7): DTGVSQNPRHKITKRGQNVTFRCDPISEHNRLYWYRQTLGQGPEFLTYFQNEAQLEKSRLLSDRFSAERPKGSFSTLEIQRTEQGDSAMYLCVSSFPRDRPPYEQYFGPGTRLTVT.

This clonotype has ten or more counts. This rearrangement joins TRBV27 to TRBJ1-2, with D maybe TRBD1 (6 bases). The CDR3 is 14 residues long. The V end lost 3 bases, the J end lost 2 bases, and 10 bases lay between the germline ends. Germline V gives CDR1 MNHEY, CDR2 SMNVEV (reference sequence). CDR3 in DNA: TGTGCCAGCAGTTTTGGGGGCGCAAACTATGGCTACACCTTC. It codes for CASSFGGANYGYTF.

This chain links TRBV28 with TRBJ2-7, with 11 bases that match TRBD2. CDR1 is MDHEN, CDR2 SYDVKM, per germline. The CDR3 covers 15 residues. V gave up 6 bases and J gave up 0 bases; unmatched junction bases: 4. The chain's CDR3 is CASRRTSGFSYEQYF. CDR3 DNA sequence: TGTGCCAGCAGGAGGACTAGCGGGTTCTCCTACGAGCAGTACTTC.

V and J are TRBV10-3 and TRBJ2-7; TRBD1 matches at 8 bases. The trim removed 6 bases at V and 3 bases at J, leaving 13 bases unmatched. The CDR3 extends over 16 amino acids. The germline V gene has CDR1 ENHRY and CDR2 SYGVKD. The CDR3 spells CAIRQGGGLLSYEQYF. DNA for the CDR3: TGTGCCATCAGACAGGGGGGCGGGCTGCTCAGCTACGAGCAGTACTTC.

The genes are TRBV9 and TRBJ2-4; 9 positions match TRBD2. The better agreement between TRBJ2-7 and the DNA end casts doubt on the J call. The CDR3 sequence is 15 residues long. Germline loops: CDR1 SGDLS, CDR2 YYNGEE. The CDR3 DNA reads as TGTGCCAGCAGCGTAGGTGGGCGGGAGGGGAACGAGCAGTACTTC. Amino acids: CASSVGGREGNEQYF.

CDR3 coding DNA: TGTGCCAGCAGTGACTCGTCGCGAGGGGCTAATGGCTACACCTTC. The encoded protein is CASSDSSRGANGYTF. The chain links TRBV6-4 to TRBJ1-2; perhaps TRBD1 as D (5 bases). Trimming removed 0 bases from V and 6 bases from J, with 14 bases in between. The germline V gene has CDR1 MRHNA and CDR2 SNTAGT. The CDR3 spans 15 residues.

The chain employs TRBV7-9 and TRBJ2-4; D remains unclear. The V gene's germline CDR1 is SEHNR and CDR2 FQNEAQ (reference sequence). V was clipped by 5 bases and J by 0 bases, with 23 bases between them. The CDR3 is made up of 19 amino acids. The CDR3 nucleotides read TGTGCCAGCAGCCCAACAAGAGAAACGCGAACCTTAGCCAAAAACATTCAGTACTTC. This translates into CASSPTRETRTLAKNIQYF.

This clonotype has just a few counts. The CDR3 bases are TGTGCCAGCAGCCGCGTAGCGGGACAGTACTACGAGCAGTACTTC. This encodes CASSRVAGQYYEQYF. V usage is TRBV6-6 and J usage is TRBJ2-4; D is perhaps TRBD2 (8 bases). The DNA end is a closer match to TRBJ2-7, so the J assignment may be wrong. The CDR3 extends over 15 amino acids. The germline gives CDR1 MNHNY, CDR2 SVGAGI (reference sequence).

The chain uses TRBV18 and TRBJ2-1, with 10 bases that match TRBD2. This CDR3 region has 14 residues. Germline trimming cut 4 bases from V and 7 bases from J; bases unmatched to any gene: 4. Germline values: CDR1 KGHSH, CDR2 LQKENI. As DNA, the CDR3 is TGTGCCAGCTCACGAGGACTAGCGGAGAATGAGCAGTTCTTC. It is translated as CASSRGLAENEQFF.

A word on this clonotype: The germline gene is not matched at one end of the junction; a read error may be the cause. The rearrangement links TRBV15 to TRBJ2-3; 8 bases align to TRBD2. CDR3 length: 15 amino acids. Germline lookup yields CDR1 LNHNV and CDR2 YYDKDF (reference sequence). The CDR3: CATSRVAGNTDTRYF. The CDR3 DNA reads TGTGCCACCAGCAGAGTAGCGGGGAACACAGATACGCGGTATTTT. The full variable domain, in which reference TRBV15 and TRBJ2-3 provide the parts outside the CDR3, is DAMVIQNPRYQVTQFGKPVTLSCSQTLNHNVMYWYQQKSSQAPKLLFHYYDKDFNNEADTPDNFQSRRPNTSFCFLDIRSPGLGDTAMYLCATSRVAGNTDTRYFGPGTRLTVL.

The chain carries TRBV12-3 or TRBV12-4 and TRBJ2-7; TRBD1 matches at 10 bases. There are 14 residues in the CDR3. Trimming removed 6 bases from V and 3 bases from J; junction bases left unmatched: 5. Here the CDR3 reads CASRRTGGGYEQYF. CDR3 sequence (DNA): TGTGCCAGCAGACGGACAGGGGGGGGCTACGAGCAGTACTTC.

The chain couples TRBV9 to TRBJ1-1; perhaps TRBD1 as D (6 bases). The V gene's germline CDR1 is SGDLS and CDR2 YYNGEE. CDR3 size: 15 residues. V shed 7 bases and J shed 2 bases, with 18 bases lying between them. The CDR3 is CASGPRQETNTEAFF. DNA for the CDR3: TGTGCCAGCGGACCGAGACAGGAGACAAACACTGAAGCTTTCTTT.

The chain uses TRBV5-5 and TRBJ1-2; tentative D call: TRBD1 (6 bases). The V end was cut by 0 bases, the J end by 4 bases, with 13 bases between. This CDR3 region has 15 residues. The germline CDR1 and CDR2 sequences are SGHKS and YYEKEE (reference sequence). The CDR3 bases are TGTGCCAGCAGCTTGGCGTACAGGGACCTCTATGGCTACACCTTC. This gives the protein CASSLAYRDLYGYTF.